Each of the 30 T cell receptor delta chains below was sequenced from the same sample in a study of Vδ1+ human thymocytes (dated by TCRdb to between 2018 and 2020). The paper's findings and limits, for the study overall: Thymic TRG and TRD repertoires appeared highly polyclonal with Gaussian CDR3 length distributions, unlike oligoclonal peripheral blood repertoires.

Their antigen targets remain unknown. Sequencing was performed on an Illumina MiSeq. RNA extraction was carried out with the RNeasy mini kit, and reverse transcription was then done using Superscript III. CDR3 amplicons were generated by multiplex PCR with pooled V-gene forward primers and a constant-region reverse primer carrying Illumina adaptor overhangs. For TCRdb, the public reads were processed anew by CATT, and duplicate DNA sequences were folded into one row. The sample table contains about 75,000 delta-chain clones; only one count was recorded for approximately 34% of them. The ten largest clones take up approximately 0.3% of the sample. Material: Vdelta1+ gamma-delta thymocytes from the thymus. The cell subset or site label on this specimen signifies: FACS-sorted CD3+ TCRalphabeta- TCRVdelta1+ TCRVdelta2- thymocytes. The source of these receptors is a boy in the first two years of life who had congenital heart surgery.

This chain connects TRDV1 to TRDJ1; weak D call: TRDD3 (5 bases). Deletions cut 7 bases from V and 0 bases from J, with 18 bases between. The germline CDR1 and CDR2 sequences are TSWWSYY and QGS. This CDR3 is built from 16 residues. CDR3 DNA sequence: TGTGCTCTTGTGTGGGATGGGACCCCGTACACCGATAAACTCATCTTT. Translated: CALVWDGTPYTDKLIF.

About this clone: Other nucleotide sequences from this sample produce the same CDR3. The J gene is TRDJ1, the V gene TRDV1; D possibly corresponds to TRDD3 (6 bases). Trimming pared 3 bases from V and 0 bases from J, leaving 44 bases between. The CDR3 covers 26 residues. Germline assignment: CDR1 TSWWSYY and CDR2 QGS. The CDR3 sequence: CALGDRVRGSRRLVSTGGPYTDKLIF. The CDR3, as DNA: TGTGCTCTTGGGGACCGCGTTCGGGGATCCCGCCGTTTGGTTTCCACTGGTGGGCCCTACACCGATAAACTCATCTTT.

The chain has TRDV1 and TRDJ1; 12 nucleotides line up with TRDD3. V lost 2 bases and J lost 1; bases outside the gene matches: 11. This CDR3 spans 19 amino acids. Germline V gene lookup returns CDR1 TSWWSYY and CDR2 QGS. The CDR3 nucleotides read TGTGCTCTTGGGGAAGGACTGGGGGATACCACAAGTTTCACCGATAAACTCATCTTT. Its translation: CALGEGLGDTTSFTDKLIF.

V is TRDV1 and J is TRDJ1; 8 bases match TRDD3. The germline gives CDR1 TSWWSYY, CDR2 QGS. The CDR3 runs 18 residues. After removal of 3 bases from V and 0 bases from J, the junction contained 12 bases not matched to a gene. The chain's CDR3 is CALGDPTGGFKYTDKLIF. The CDR3, as DNA: TGTGCTCTTGGGGACCCGACTGGGGGCTTCAAGTACACCGATAAACTCATCTTT.

The genes are TRDV1 and TRDJ1, with 10 bases lining up with TRDD3. J was trimmed by 10 bases and V by 0 bases; bases with no gene match: 17. Germline V gene sequence: CDR1 TSWWSYY, CDR2 QGS. The CDR3 contains 18 residues. CDR3: CALGELIPYGGIREGLIF. CDR3 in DNA: TGTGCTCTTGGGGAACTCATCCCCTACGGGGGGATACGAGAGGGACTCATCTTT.

V is TRDV1 and J is TRDJ1; 9 bases map to TRDD3. The CDR3 runs to 21 residues. J lost 0 bases, V lost 3 bases, and 20 bases had no gene match. Germline V lookup: CDR1 TSWWSYY, CDR2 QGS. The CDR3, as DNA: TGTGCTCTTGGGGACCCCCTACGGGGGATACACTCCCTATCGTACACCGATAAACTCATCTTT. This gives the protein CALGDPLRGIHSLSYTDKLIF.

The chain recombines TRDV1 with TRDJ1; 9 bases align to TRDD3. Germline V CDR1 and CDR2: TSWWSYY, QGS. CDR3 size: 20 residues. After removal of 0 bases from V and 8 bases from J, the junction contained 22 bases not matched to a gene. The CDR3 DNA follows: TGTGCTCTTGGGGAACTACATATTACCGGGGCTATACTGGGGGAGGAAAAACTCATCTTT. Translating it yields CALGELHITGAILGEEKLIF.

About this clone: Different DNA sequences within this sample yield the same CDR3. This chain uses TRDV1 with TRDJ1, with TRDD3 identical over 10 bases. The CDR3 is 18 residues long. Germline trimming cut 0 bases from V and 10 bases from J; bases unmatched to any gene: 17. CDR1 and CDR2 (germline): TSWWSYY, QGS. The CDR3, as DNA: TGTGCTCTTGGGGAACTACCTTCCTCCTCTACTGGGGGATCAGGACTCATCTTT. It yields the protein CALGELPSSSTGGSGLIF.

The chain couples TRDV1 to TRDJ1; 7 bases are shared with TRDD2. Trimming at V came to 2 bases and at J to 0 bases, leaving 18 bases not matched to a gene. The V gene's germline CDR1 is TSWWSYY and CDR2 QGS. The length of the CDR3 is 20 residues. CDR3 coding DNA: TGTGCTCTTGGGGAAGATCCTTCCTTTACTGCCCCAATTCACACCGATAAACTCATCTTT. Translation: CALGEDPSFTAPIHTDKLIF.

In this sample, this clone turned up a few times. The chain couples TRDV1 to TRDJ1, with TRDD3 matching over 11 bases. Per the germline V gene, CDR1 is TSWWSYY and CDR2 is QGS. The CDR3 runs 26 residues. Unmatched junction bases numbered 34, after V lost 3 bases and J lost 1 base. The CDR3 protein is CALGEGPSYTQRYWGIVGRFTDKLIF. In DNA, the CDR3 is TGTGCTCTTGGGGAGGGGCCTTCCTACACGCAGCGGTACTGGGGGATAGTTGGCCGGTTCACCGATAAACTCATCTTT.

This sequence joins TRDV1 and TRDJ1; 12 nucleotides agree with TRDD3. J gave up 3 bases and V 1 base, and 18 bases lay outside the gene matches. Germline V gene sequence: CDR1 TSWWSYY, CDR2 QGS. The CDR3 extends over 21 amino acids. The DNA of the CDR3 is TGTGCTCTTGGGGAACCCATTTCCTACCACTGGGGGATACTAAGGGCCGATAAACTCATCTTT. Translating it yields CALGEPISYHWGILRADKLIF.

The chain combines TRDV1 with TRDJ1; 9 bases are a match to TRDD2. V dropped 5 bases and J dropped 1; count of bases not matched to a gene: 38. This CDR3 region has 26 residues. The germline V gene has CDR1 TSWWSYY and CDR2 QGS. The CDR3: CALGPRTLPTSRWWPTGGSFTDKLIF. Written as DNA, the CDR3 is TGTGCTCTTGGGCCACGAACCCTTCCTACCAGCCGCTGGTGGCCCACGGGCGGGTCATTCACCGATAAACTCATCTTT.

The rearrangement links TRDV1 to TRDJ1, with TRDD2 matching 7 bases. CDR1 and CDR2 from the germline V gene are TSWWSYY and QGS. This CDR3 spans 23 amino acids. The ends lost 0 bases at V and 2 bases at J; junction bases unmatched: 27. CDR3 bases: TGTGCTCTTGGGGAACTCAGGCGCCTGGGACGGCCTTCCTCCACCACGGAGACCGATAAACTCATCTTT. It is translated as CALGELRRLGRPSSTTETDKLIF.

This clone was counted a few times. The V call is TRDV1, the J call TRDJ1; D is unclear. Germline CDR1 reads TSWWSYY; CDR2 reads QGS. This CDR3 has 14 amino acids. Trimming left V 0 bases short and J 1 base short, with 6 bases between. CDR3 protein: CALGELSPTDKLIF. The CDR3 DNA reads as TGTGCTCTTGGGGAACTATCCCCCACCGATAAACTCATCTTT.

The J gene is TRDJ1, the V gene TRDV1; 8 nucleotides line up with TRDD2. Trimming removed 3 bases from V and 5 bases from J; junction bases left unmatched: 26. This CDR3 has 21 residues. The germline V gene encodes CDR1 TSWWSYY and CDR2 QGS. This CDR3 reads CALGDVSPSYISRGLGDKLIF. The CDR3 DNA reads TGTGCTCTTGGGGATGTATCGCCTTCCTATATCTCTCGGGGGTTGGGAGATAAACTCATCTTT.

The J gene is TRDJ1, the V gene TRDV2; D might be TRDD3 (5 bases). Germline V gives CDR1 GEAIGNYY, CDR2 EKD. Between the trimmed V and J ends, which lost 9 bases and 3 bases, there was a span of 22 bases. This CDR3 has 15 residues. The CDR3 region is CATVPAWVIADKLIF. Here the CDR3 DNA reads TGTGCCACCGTCCCTGCCTGGGTGATTGCCGATAAACTCATCTTT.

This clone was counted only a few times. This rearrangement joins TRDV1 to TRDJ1, with 8 positions matching TRDD3. The CDR3 consists of 20 residues. Germline values: CDR1 TSWWSYY, CDR2 QGS. Trimming cost V 3 bases and J 0 bases; bases outside gene matches: 18. The CDR3 protein is CALGDYPDSFYWGDTDKLIF. The DNA for the CDR3 is TGTGCTCTTGGGGATTACCCTGATTCCTTCTACTGGGGGGACACCGATAAACTCATCTTT.

There are a few counts of this clone. The J gene is TRDJ1, the V gene TRDV1, with 7 bases matching TRDD3. Germline V gene data show CDR1 as TSWWSYY and CDR2 as QGS. CDR3 length: 22 residues. J gave up 3 bases and V 1 base, and 26 bases lay outside the gene matches. The CDR3: CALGERGQLHPWGFPGADKLIF. CDR3 DNA sequence: TGTGCTCTTGGGGAACGCGGTCAGCTCCATCCCTGGGGGTTCCCCGGAGCCGATAAACTCATCTTT.

This chain links TRDV1 with TRDJ1; a weak D match, TRDD3 (5 bases). Germline V lookup: CDR1 TSWWSYY, CDR2 QGS. Deletions cut 1 base from V and 2 bases from J, with 29 bases between. CDR3 size: 21 residues. CDR3 DNA sequence: TGTGCTCTTGGGGAACCAAAAACTGGCCTTTCCGTAATCGGGTGGACCGATAAACTCATCTTT. This translates into CALGEPKTGLSVIGWTDKLIF.

In its sample, this clone was seen a few times. The chain employs TRDV1 and TRDJ1; 8 bases map to TRDD3. With V trimmed by 0 bases and J by 0 bases, 12 bases remained unmatched. The CDR3 contains 19 residues. Germline V gene sequence: CDR1 TSWWSYY, CDR2 QGS. CDR3 coding DNA: TGTGCTCTTGGGGAACTCTTCGTGGGTCTGGGGGACCACACCGATAAACTCATCTTT. Protein product: CALGELFVGLGDHTDKLIF.

The J gene is TRDJ1, the V gene TRDV1; 7 nucleotides align to TRDD3. Germline V gives CDR1 TSWWSYY, CDR2 QGS. V lost 2 bases, J lost 6 bases, and 12 bases stayed unmatched. The CDR3 runs 16 residues. CDR3 region: CALGEAYELGGYKLIF. CDR3 nucleotides: TGTGCTCTTGGGGAAGCCTACGAGCTGGGGGGCTATAAACTCATCTTT.

In its sample, this clone was seen a few times. The chain employs TRDV1 and TRDJ1; 9 nucleotides line up with TRDD3. V gave up 3 bases and J gave up 0 bases; unmatched junction bases: 17. The CDR3 contains 20 residues. Germline lookup yields CDR1 TSWWSYY and CDR2 QGS. Here the CDR3 reads CALGDPLYQILGDNTDKLIF. CDR3 nucleotides: TGTGCTCTTGGGGACCCCCTATATCAAATACTGGGGGACAACACCGATAAACTCATCTTT.

This rearrangement joins TRDV1 to TRDJ1; the D gene is possibly TRDD3 (7 bases). Germline loops: CDR1 TSWWSYY, CDR2 QGS. The CDR3 loop spans 19 amino acids. V was trimmed by 3 bases and J by 5 bases, leaving 28 bases between them. CDR3 sequence reads: CALGEGAAFPGTGADKLIF. The CDR3 DNA reads TGTGCTCTTGGGGAGGGAGCGGCCTTCCCCGGTACTGGGGCTGATAAACTCATCTTT.

This chain uses TRDV1 with TRDJ1; 8 bases are shared with TRDD3. Germline CDR1 and CDR2: TSWWSYY and QGS. CDR3 length: 18 amino acids. With 5 bases clipped from V and 3 bases from J, the junction kept 17 bases outside the gene matches. The CDR3 DNA reads TGTGCTCTTGGGACTCAACTCCTACGTCCACTGGGGGCCGATAAACTCATCTTT. This translates into CALGTQLLRPLGADKLIF.

This clone was observed once. This chain joins TRDV1 and TRDJ1, with D perhaps given as TRDD2 or TRDD3 (6 bases each). Deletions cut 0 bases from V and 4 bases from J, with 39 bases between. CDR1 is TSWWSYY and CDR2 is QGS in the germline V gene. The CDR3 totals 24 residues. The CDR3 here is CALGELVSLSSYRRWGLLIDKLIF. In DNA, the CDR3 is TGTGCTCTTGGGGAACTTGTATCTTTGTCGTCCTACCGGCGATGGGGGCTCCTTATCGATAAACTCATCTTT.

This clone was counted a few times. The genes are TRDV1 and TRDJ1, with D maybe TRDD2 (6 bases). The germline V gene encodes CDR1 TSWWSYY and CDR2 QGS. The germline V and J ends were trimmed by 0 bases and 8 bases, with 19 bases remaining between them. This CDR3 region has 16 residues. The CDR3 bases are TGTGCTCTTGGGGAACTTTTCTACCGCCTTCCCCGCAAACTCATCTTT. Translating it yields CALGELFYRLPRKLIF.

The chain recombines TRDV1 with TRDJ1; 9 bases agree with TRDD3. The germline CDR1 and CDR2 sequences are TSWWSYY and QGS. J was trimmed by 0 bases and V by 0 bases; bases with no gene match: 17. This CDR3 has 21 residues. The CDR3 here is CALGELRGSWGYAPYTDKLIF. Here the CDR3 DNA reads TGTGCTCTTGGGGAACTACGGGGGTCTTGGGGATACGCCCCGTACACCGATAAACTCATCTTT.

The sample holds a few counts of this clone. This chain links TRDV1 with TRDJ1, with 10 nucleotides matching TRDD3. After removal of 5 bases from V and 11 bases from J, the junction contained 41 bases not matched to a gene. CDR1 is TSWWSYY and CDR2 is QGS in the germline V gene. This CDR3 has 24 residues. The CDR3 loop reads CALGQHPGKGFLPLLGDNSRGLIF. The CDR3 region has the DNA TGTGCTCTTGGGCAGCACCCGGGAAAGGGCTTCCTACCCCTTCTGGGGGATAACAGTCGGGGGCTCATCTTT.

The chain has TRDV1 and TRDJ1; 10 positions agree with TRDD3. The CDR3 totals 21 residues. V shed 4 bases and J 1 base; nucleotides not matched to a gene: 21. Germline V gives CDR1 TSWWSYY, CDR2 QGS. The CDR3: CALGVRTSELLGDRTTDKLIF. The CDR3 DNA sequence: TGTGCTCTTGGGGTCCGAACCTCCGAGCTCCTGGGGGATAGAACCACCGATAAACTCATCTTT.

This clone was seen only a few times. V gene TRDV1 combines with J gene TRDJ1, with D perhaps matching TRDD3 (6 bases). The CDR3 is 19 amino acids. Between the trimmed V and J ends, which lost 5 bases and 0 bases, there was a span of 25 bases. The germline V gene has CDR1 TSWWSYY and CDR2 QGS. CDR3 sequence: CALGKRSMGGPKYTDKLIF. For the CDR3, the DNA is TGTGCTCTTGGGAAAAGGAGTATGGGGGGCCCGAAGTACACCGATAAACTCATCTTT.